Shown below are 26 T cell receptor beta chains from a single sample sequenced in a study of T cell responses to AZD1222 COVID-19 vaccine. Assay: immunoSEQ multiplex PCR; the TCRdb copy retains only in-frame clones and omits some. The sample holds roughly 120,000 clones; nearly 90% are singletons and the top ten take 4% to 4.5%. The material sequenced was peripheral blood, taken on day 0 of AZD1222 vaccination. The receptor set was obtained from an adult in good health.

The V call is TRBV18, the J call TRBJ1-1; D gene unclear. The CDR3 totals 14 residues. Trimming removed 2 bases from V and 1 base from J, with 8 bases in between. Germline CDR1 KGHSH, CDR2 LQKENI. The CDR3 bases are TGTGCCAGCTCACCAGTTCCGGAGAACACTGAAGCTTTCTTT. It is translated as CASSPVPENTEAFF.

The chain links TRBV2 to TRBJ2-3; 7 bases align to TRBD2. Germline V lookup: CDR1 SNHLY, CDR2 FYNNEI. This CDR3 comprises 15 residues. V lost 5 bases, J lost 3 bases, and 8 bases stayed unmatched. Here the CDR3 reads CASSIEAGETDTQYF. The CDR3 DNA is TGTGCCAGCAGTATAGAGGCGGGAGAAACAGATACGCAGTATTTT.

The V gene is TRBV11-1, the J gene TRBJ2-5, with a weak D call TRBD1 (6 bases). The CDR3 runs 15 residues. The germline V and J ends were trimmed by 5 bases and 0 bases, with 13 bases remaining between them. Germline CDR1 reads SGHAT; CDR2 reads FQDESV (reference sequence). CDR3 sequence reads: CASSLGRGDQETQYF. The CDR3 DNA follows: TGTGCCAGCAGCCTTGGCAGGGGTGACCAAGAGACCCAGTACTTC.

The rearrangement uses TRBV6-4 and TRBJ2-1; D is ambiguous. Germline CDR1 and CDR2: MRHNA and SNTAGT. The CDR3 length is 15 residues. V was trimmed by 6 bases and J by 0 bases, leaving 12 bases between them. The CDR3 DNA sequence: TGTGCCAGCAGGCCAACGTCCAACTCCTACAATGAGCAGTTCTTC. This gives the protein CASRPTSNSYNEQFF.

The chain uses TRBV6-6 and TRBJ1-5; possible D gene TRBD1, 5 bases. The germline CDR1 and CDR2 sequences are MNHNY and SVGAGI (reference sequence). Trimming left V 5 bases short and J 0 bases short, with 23 bases between. The CDR3 sequence is 19 residues long. CDR3 sequence: CASSRSQDSSTYSNQPQHF. In DNA, the CDR3 is TGTGCCAGCAGTCGGTCACAGGACTCATCTACCTATAGCAATCAGCCCCAGCATTTT.

The J gene is TRBJ1-1, the V gene TRBV18, with 7 bases identical to TRBD1. This CDR3 has 13 amino acids. Germline V lookup: CDR1 KGHSH, CDR2 LQKENI. The V and J ends lost 5 bases and 5 bases, in that order; junction bases with no gene match: 5. The CDR3 DNA follows: TGTGCCAGCTCAGGCGCAGGGGGAACTGAAGCTTTCTTT. It translates to CASSGAGGTEAFF. Based on the CDR3 plus reference TRBV18 and TRBJ1-1, the full variable domain is NAGVMQNPRHLVRRRGQEARLRCSPMKGHSHVYWYRQLPEEGLKFMVYLQKENIIDESGMPKERFSAEFPKEGPSILRIQQVVRGDSAAYFCASSGAGGTEAFFGQGTRLTVV.

This clone was counted once. V gene TRBV7-7 combines with J gene TRBJ2-7, with D perhaps matching TRBD2 (5 bases). CDR1 is SSHAT, CDR2 FNYEAQ, per germline (reference sequence). V dropped 4 bases and J dropped 1 base, with 11 bases sitting between them. This CDR3 has 14 residues. CDR3 coding DNA: TGTGCCAGCAGCTCCGTCCCGGGATCCTACGAGCAGTACTTC. It translates to CASSSVPGSYEQYF.

The chain carries TRBV6-1 and TRBJ2-2; the D is unclear. This CDR3 is 15 amino acids long. V lost 1 base and J lost 4, with 10 bases in between. CDR1 is MNHNS, CDR2 SASEGT, per germline. This CDR3 is CASSEVPKPTGELFF. The DNA of the CDR3 is TGTGCCAGCAGTGAAGTACCGAAACCCACCGGGGAGCTGTTTTTT.

The chain combines TRBV4-1 with TRBJ2-2, with no clear D. The CDR3 is 14 residues long. Germline CDR1 and CDR2: MGHRA and YSYEKL. V lost 1 base to trimming and J lost 3 bases, with 6 bases between them. CDR3 residues: CASSQVQYTGELFF. The CDR3 DNA reads TGCGCCAGCAGCCAAGTCCAGTACACCGGGGAGCTGTTTTTT.

This chain connects TRBV19 to TRBJ1-5; a possible D gene is TRBD1 (6 bases). The germline gives CDR1 LNHDA, CDR2 SQIVND (reference sequence). This CDR3 is 18 amino acids long. V lost 3 bases, J lost 2 bases, and 20 bases lay in between. The CDR3, as DNA: TGTGCCAGTAGTATGGGAGCCTCGACAGGTAGCGGCAATCAGCCCCAGCATTTT. Translated: CASSMGASTGSGNQPQHF.

The chain recombines TRBV30 with TRBJ1-5, with TRBD1 matching 10 bases. J gave up 2 bases and V 5 bases, and 9 bases lay outside the gene matches. This CDR3 spans 16 amino acids. Germline-derived CDR1 and CDR2 are GTSNPN and SVGIG (reference sequence). In nucleotides, the CDR3 is TGTGCCTGGCGACCGGGACAGGGGTTGGGCAATCAGCCCCAGCATTTT. Translating it yields CAWRPGQGLGNQPQHF.

The chain couples TRBV19 to TRBJ1-5, with D unresolved. The CDR3 is 14 residues long. CDR1 LNHDA and CDR2 SQIVND come from the germline V gene (reference sequence). Trimming left V 4 bases short and J 0 bases short, with 7 bases between. The CDR3 reads CASSRGSSNQPQHF. DNA of the CDR3: TGTGCCAGTAGTAGGGGAAGTAGCAATCAGCCCCAGCATTTT.

The chain carries TRBV5-1 and TRBJ2-7; D is unresolved. The CDR3 is 14 amino acids. The germline V and J ends were trimmed by 2 bases and 0 bases, with 9 bases remaining between them. Germline-derived CDR1 and CDR2 are SGHRS and YFSETQ. CDR3 DNA: TGCGCCAGCAGCTTTTCAGGAATCTCCTACGAGCAGTACTTC. This translates into CASSFSGISYEQYF.

The DNA for the CDR3 is TGTGCCAGCAGCTTAGCTAGTGTCAGCTACGAGCAGTACTTC. As protein: CASSLASVSYEQYF. The chain carries TRBV11-2 and TRBJ2-7; D ambiguous. Germline CDR1 and CDR2: SGHAT and FQNNGV. The CDR3 length is 14 residues. Between the trimmed V and J ends, which lost 1 base and 3 bases, there was a span of 10 bases. The entire variable domain, with the rest obtained from reference TRBV11-2 and TRBJ2-7, is as follows: EAGVAQSPRYKIIEKRQSVAFWCNPISGHATLYWYQQILGQGPKLLIQFQNNGVVDDSQLPKDRFSAERLKGVDSTLKIQPAKLEDSAVYLCASSLASVSYEQYFGPGTRLTVT.

V is TRBV9 and J is TRBJ1-1, with D maybe TRBD1 (6 bases). Germline V gives CDR1 SGDLS, CDR2 YYNGEE. The V and J ends lost 7 bases and 1 base respectively, with 8 bases between them. The CDR3 sequence is 12 residues long. The CDR3 DNA reads TGTGCCAGCGGGGGACAGAACACTGAAGCTTTCTTT. Translating it yields CASGGQNTEAFF.

J is TRBJ2-5 and V is TRBV2; 10 bases are a match to TRBD2. CDR1 and CDR2 from the germline V gene are SNHLY and FYNNEI. V lost 6 bases and J lost 6; bases outside the gene matches: 7. The CDR3 is 14 residues long. The CDR3 DNA is TGTGCCAGCAGGGCCCAACTAGCGGGAAAGACCCAGTACTTC. As protein: CASRAQLAGKTQYF.

The V gene is TRBV6-5, the J gene TRBJ2-7; maybe TRBD2 (5 bases). Germline V gives CDR1 MNHEY, CDR2 SVGAGI. V was pared by 7 bases and J by 0 bases, with 16 bases between. This CDR3 is 15 amino acids long. In nucleotides, the CDR3 is TGTGCCAGCACCAGGTCCCTTGGAGGCTCCTACGAGCAGTACTTC. It is translated as CASTRSLGGSYEQYF.

The chain employs TRBV29-1 and TRBJ2-1; D uncertain. Between the trimmed V and J ends, which lost 4 bases and 7 bases, there was a span of 14 bases. CDR1 and CDR2 (germline): SQVTM, ANQGSEA. CDR3 length: 13 residues. Written as DNA, the CDR3 is TGCAGCGTTGTGAACGCCCGAGGAAATGAGCAGTTCTTC. Protein sequence: CSVVNARGNEQFF.

V usage is TRBV5-1 and J usage is TRBJ1-6; D is perhaps TRBD1 (5 bases). V shed 4 bases and J shed 0 bases, with 14 bases lying between them. The CDR3 spans 17 residues. Germline V gene lookup returns CDR1 SGHRS and CDR2 YFSETQ. CDR3 protein: CASSGGDHNSYNSPLHF. CDR3 sequence (DNA): TGCGCCAGCAGCGGGGGGGACCACAACTCCTATAATTCACCCCTCCACTTT.

This clone was observed once. This rearrangement joins TRBV14 to TRBJ2-1; the D gene could be TRBD1 or TRBD2 (5 bases each). The ends were cut back, 4 bases at V and 12 bases at J, with 19 bases in the middle. The germline V gene encodes CDR1 SGHDN and CDR2 FVKESK. This CDR3 is 14 amino acids long. CDR3: CASSPGWGRGSQFF. The CDR3 DNA reads TGTGCCAGCAGCCCAGGGTGGGGACGAGGCTCGCAGTTCTTC.

This chain connects TRBV27 to TRBJ1-1; the match to TRBD1 covers 8 bases. The CDR3 is made up of 15 amino acids. Germline V CDR1 and CDR2: MNHEY, SMNVEV (reference sequence). The J segment lost 1 base and the V segment lost 5 bases, leaving 6 bases of the junction unmatched. CDR3 coding DNA: TGTGCCAGCAGTCTAAACCAGGGGGCGAACACTGAAGCTTTCTTT. Translated: CASSLNQGANTEAFF.

The V gene is TRBV2, the J gene TRBJ1-2; TRBD1 is a possible D gene (6 bases). Germline V gene lookup returns CDR1 SNHLY and CDR2 FYNNEI. The V end was cut by 10 bases, the J end by 2 bases, with 14 bases between. CDR3 length: 13 amino acids. Here the CDR3 reads CATEDSSNYGYTF. The DNA for the CDR3 is TGTGCCACCGAGGACAGCAGCAACTATGGCTACACCTTC.

The chain carries TRBV28 and TRBJ2-7, with unresolved D. V was shortened by 5 bases and J by 0 bases, with 14 bases between the two germline ends. Germline V CDR1 and CDR2: MDHEN, SYDVKM. The CDR3 has 15 residues. The CDR3 nucleotides are TGTGCCAGCAGTGGCCCGTCGAAAGGCTCCTACGAGCAGTACTTC. It encodes CASSGPSKGSYEQYF.

In this sample, this clone is medium-sized. This chain's CDR3 is CASSFGTSEYEQYF. The CDR3 nucleotides are TGTGCCAGCAGCTTCGGGACTAGCGAGTACGAGCAGTACTTC. The V call is TRBV9, the J call TRBJ2-7, with 10 bases lining up with TRBD2. There are 14 residues in the CDR3. Germline V lookup: CDR1 SGDLS, CDR2 YYNGEE. The V and J ends lost 4 bases and 4 bases, in that order; junction bases with no gene match: 5. The full variable domain, rest sourced from reference TRBV9 and TRBJ2-7, is DSGVTQTPKHLITATGQRVTLRCSPRSGDLSVYWYQQSLDQGLQFLIQYYNGEERAKGNILERFSAQQFPDLHSELNLSSLELGDSALYFCASSFGTSEYEQYFGPGTRLTVT.

V and J are TRBV2 and TRBJ2-6, with 9 bases identical to TRBD1. V trimming: 5 bases; J trimming: 0 bases; junction bases outside the gene matches: 11. The germline V gene encodes CDR1 SNHLY and CDR2 FYNNEI. The CDR3 has 19 residues. As DNA, the CDR3 is TGTGCCAGCAGTAGACAAGGGACAGGGAGCTCCTCTGGGGCCAACGTCCTGACTTTC. Translated: CASSRQGTGSSSGANVLTF. The full variable domain, in which reference TRBV2 and TRBJ2-6 provide the parts outside the CDR3, is EPEVTQTPSHQVTQMGQEVILRCVPISNHLYFYWYRQILGQKVEFLVSFYNNEISEKSEIFDDQFSVERPDGSNFTLKIRSTKLEDSAMYFCASSRQGTGSSSGANVLTFGAGSRLTVL.

J is TRBJ2-5 and V is TRBV7-6; 7 bases align to TRBD2. The CDR3 length is 13 residues. V was pared by 7 bases and J by 1 base, with 3 bases of the junction left unmatched. Germline V gives CDR1 SGHVS, CDR2 FNYEAQ. The CDR3 here is CASMGGFQETQYF. The CDR3 region has the DNA TGTGCCAGCATGGGAGGGTTCCAAGAGACCCAGTACTTC.